This T cell receptor beta chain was sequenced during a study of blood T cell repertoires in COVID-19. Study-wide background: PBMCs, B-cell-depleted T cells, or T cells were the source of the cDNA or gDNA that made up the material.

Trimming stripped 5 bases from V and 2 bases from J, with 13 bases between. Per germline, CDR1 MNHEY and CDR2 SVGEGT. The CDR3 loop spans 14 amino acids. Per the original methods: It was from reference gene primer amplification that nucleated cell counts were estimated. Generated by immunoSEQ multiplex PCR, the TCRdb table keeps only in-frame clones and is missing some. V and J calls and clone size follow that table, whereas D and trimming were derived from the DNA. The sample shows approximately 190,000 clones, 80% to 90% of them seen only once. J is TRBJ2-7 and V is TRBV6-2 or TRBV6-3; perhaps TRBD2 as D (6 bases). This TCR was sampled from a man aged 30-40 years with active or convalescent COVID-19. Sequencing was performed on peripheral blood. The CDR3 is CASSPGTFPYEQYF. The CDR3 DNA reads TGTGCCAGCAGTCCCGGGACTTTCCCCTACGAGCAGTACTTC.